This TCR beta chain was sequenced for a study of cytomegalovirus exposure and HLA in healthy donors. The ends were cut back, 2 bases at V and 7 bases at J, with 12 bases in the middle. CDR1 and CDR2 (germline): MNHNS, SASEGT. CDR3 length: 13 residues. The PCR had 60 Vbeta and 13 Jbeta primers. Profiling relied on immunoSEQ multiplex PCR, and the TCRdb table lists in-frame clones only, not all of them. The sample lists about 120,000 clones, roughly 70% occurring once. General study points: The authors assumed roughly uniform sequencing depth across donors for presence/absence analyses. In the analysis, some V segments, TRBV6-2 and TRBV6-3 included, were excluded as indistinguishable.

As to this clone: Its specificity is unknown.

This sequence originates from a woman between 35 and 50 years old in good health and CMV-seronegative. Sequencing was done on a sample of PBMCs. The chain is built from TRBV6-1 and TRBJ2-7; possibly TRBD1 for D (6 bases). In nucleotides, the CDR3 is TGTGCCAGCAGTGAAACGGGACAAAGGGAGCAGTACTTC. This sequence encodes CASSETGQREQYF.